This TCR beta chain derives from a study of blood T cell repertoires in COVID-19. The length of the CDR3 is 16 residues. Losses at the gene ends were 3 bases for V and 0 bases for J; bases not matched to a gene: 6. Germline loops: CDR1 SGHAT, CDR2 FQNNGV. Assay used: immunoSEQ multiplex PCR; TCRdb lists only in-frame clones, some missing. The sample comprises approximately 200,000 clones, just under 85% of which are singletons, and about 6.9% rests with the top ten. The receptor's source is a human donor with acute or convalescent COVID-19. The donor label of this sample is uncertain. The chain recombines TRBV11-2 with TRBJ2-3; 7 nucleotides line up with TRBD2. The sequenced material came from peripheral blood. The CDR3 region is CASSFGGSFSTDTQYF. CDR3 sequence (DNA): TGTGCCAGCAGCTTCGGCGGGAGCTTTAGCACAGATACGCAGTATTTT.